This T cell receptor beta chain was retrieved from a study of blood T cell repertoires in COVID-19. The J segment lost 6 bases and the V segment lost 4 bases, leaving 5 bases of the junction unmatched. The germline gives CDR1 SGHDT, CDR2 YYEEEE. This CDR3 region has 14 residues. The repertoire was sequenced with immunoSEQ multiplex PCR; TCRdb's copy has only in-frame clones and lacks some. The sample lists 200,000 to 250,000 clones; approximately 88% were seen once. This TCR derives from a man aged 55-75 years who had recovered from COVID-19. J is TRBJ2-1 and V is TRBV5-6, with 9 positions matching TRBD1. The sequenced sample consisted of peripheral blood. CDR3 sequence: CASSIEDRGNEQFF. CDR3 nucleotide sequence: TGTGCCAGCAGCATCGAGGACAGGGGCAATGAGCAGTTCTTC.